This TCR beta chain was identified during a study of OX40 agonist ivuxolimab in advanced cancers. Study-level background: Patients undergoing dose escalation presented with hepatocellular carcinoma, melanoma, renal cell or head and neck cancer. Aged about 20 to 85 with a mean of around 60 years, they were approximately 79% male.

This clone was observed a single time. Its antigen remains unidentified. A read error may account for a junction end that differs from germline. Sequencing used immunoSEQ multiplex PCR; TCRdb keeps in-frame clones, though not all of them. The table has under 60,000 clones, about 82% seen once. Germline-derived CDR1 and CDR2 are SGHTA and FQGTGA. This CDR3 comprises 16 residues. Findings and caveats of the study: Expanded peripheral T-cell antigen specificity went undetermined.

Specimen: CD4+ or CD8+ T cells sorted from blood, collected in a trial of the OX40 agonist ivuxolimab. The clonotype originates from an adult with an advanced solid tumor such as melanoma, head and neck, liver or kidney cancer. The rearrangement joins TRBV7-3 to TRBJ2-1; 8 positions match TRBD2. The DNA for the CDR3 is TGTGCCAGCAGCTTCGGGGGGGACAAAGCCTACAATGAGCAGCTCTTC. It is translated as CASSFGGDKAYNEQLF.